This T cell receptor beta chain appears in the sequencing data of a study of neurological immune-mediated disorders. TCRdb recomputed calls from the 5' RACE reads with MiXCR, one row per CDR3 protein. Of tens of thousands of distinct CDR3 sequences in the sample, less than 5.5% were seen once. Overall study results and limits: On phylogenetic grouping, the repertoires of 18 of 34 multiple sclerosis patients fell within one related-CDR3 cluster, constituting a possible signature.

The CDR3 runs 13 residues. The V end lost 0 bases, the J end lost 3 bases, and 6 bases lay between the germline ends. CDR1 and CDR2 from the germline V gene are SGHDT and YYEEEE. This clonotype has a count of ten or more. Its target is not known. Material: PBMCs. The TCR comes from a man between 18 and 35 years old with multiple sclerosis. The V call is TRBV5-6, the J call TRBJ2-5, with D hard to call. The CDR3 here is CASSLGREETQYF. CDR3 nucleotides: TGTGCCAGCAGCTTGGGAAGGGAAGAGACCCAGTACTTC.